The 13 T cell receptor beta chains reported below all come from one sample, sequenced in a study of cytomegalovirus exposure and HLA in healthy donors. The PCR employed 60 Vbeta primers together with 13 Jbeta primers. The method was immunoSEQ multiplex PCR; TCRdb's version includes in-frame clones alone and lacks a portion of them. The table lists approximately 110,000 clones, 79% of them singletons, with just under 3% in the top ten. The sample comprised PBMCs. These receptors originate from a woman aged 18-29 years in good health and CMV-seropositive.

CDR3 loop: CAWSRGREKLFF. DNA for the CDR3: TGTGCCTGGAGTAGGGGAAGAGAAAAACTGTTTTTT. This sequence joins TRBV30 and TRBJ1-4; TRBD1 might be the D (5 bases). V shed 2 bases and J shed 8 bases, with 9 bases lying between them. The CDR3 extends over 12 amino acids. The germline gives CDR1 GTSNPN, CDR2 SVGIG (reference sequence).

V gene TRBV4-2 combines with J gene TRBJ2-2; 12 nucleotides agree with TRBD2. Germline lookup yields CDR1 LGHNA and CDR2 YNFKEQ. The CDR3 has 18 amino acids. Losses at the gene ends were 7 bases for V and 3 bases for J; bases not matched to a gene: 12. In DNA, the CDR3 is TGTGCCAGCACCAACCCGGAACTAGCGGGAGGTTACACCGGGGAGCTGTTTTTT. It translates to CASTNPELAGGYTGELFF.

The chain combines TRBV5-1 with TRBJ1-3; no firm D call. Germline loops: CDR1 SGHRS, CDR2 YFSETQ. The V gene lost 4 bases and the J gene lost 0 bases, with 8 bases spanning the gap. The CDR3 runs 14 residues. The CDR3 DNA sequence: TGCGCCAGCAGCCCTTTCCTCTCTGGAAACACCATATATTTT. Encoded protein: CASSPFLSGNTIYF.

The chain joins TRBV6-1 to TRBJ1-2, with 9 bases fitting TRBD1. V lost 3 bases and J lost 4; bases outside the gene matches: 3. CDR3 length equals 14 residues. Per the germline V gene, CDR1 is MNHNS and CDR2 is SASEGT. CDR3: CASSETGGVYGYTF. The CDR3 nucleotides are TGTGCCAGCAGTGAGACAGGGGGGGTCTATGGCTACACCTTC.

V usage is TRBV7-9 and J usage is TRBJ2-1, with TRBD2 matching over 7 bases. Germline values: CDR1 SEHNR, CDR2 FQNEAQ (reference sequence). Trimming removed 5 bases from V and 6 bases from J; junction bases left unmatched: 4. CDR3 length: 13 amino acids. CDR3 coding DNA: TGTGCCAGCAGCGAGAGGACTAGCAATGAGCAGTTCTTC. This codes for CASSERTSNEQFF. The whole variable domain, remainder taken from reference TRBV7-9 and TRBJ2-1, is DTGVSQNPRHKITKRGQNVTFRCDPISEHNRLYWYRQTLGQGPEFLTYFQNEAQLEKSRLLSDRFSAERPKGSFSTLEIQRTEQGDSAMYLCASSERTSNEQFFGPGTRLTVL.

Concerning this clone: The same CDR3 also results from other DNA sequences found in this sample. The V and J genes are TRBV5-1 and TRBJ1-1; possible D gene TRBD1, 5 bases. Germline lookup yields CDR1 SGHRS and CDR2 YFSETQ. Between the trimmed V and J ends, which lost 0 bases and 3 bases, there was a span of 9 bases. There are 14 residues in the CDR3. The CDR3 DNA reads TGCGCCAGCAGCTTGGGCAGGGAGGACACTGAAGCTTTCTTT. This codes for CASSLGREDTEAFF.

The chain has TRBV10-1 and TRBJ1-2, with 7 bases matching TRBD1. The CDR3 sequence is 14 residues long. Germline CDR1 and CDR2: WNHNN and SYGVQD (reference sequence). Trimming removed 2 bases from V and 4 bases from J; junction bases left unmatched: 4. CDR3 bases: TGCGCCAGCAGTGAGGGGACAGAACCCTATGGCTACACCTTC. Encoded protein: CASSEGTEPYGYTF.

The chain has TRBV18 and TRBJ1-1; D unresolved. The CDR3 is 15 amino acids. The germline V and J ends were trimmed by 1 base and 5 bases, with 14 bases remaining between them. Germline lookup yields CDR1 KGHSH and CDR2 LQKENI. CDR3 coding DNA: TGTGCCAGCTCACCACGGTGGGGAGATCGGACTGAAGCTTTCTTT. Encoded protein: CASSPRWGDRTEAFF.

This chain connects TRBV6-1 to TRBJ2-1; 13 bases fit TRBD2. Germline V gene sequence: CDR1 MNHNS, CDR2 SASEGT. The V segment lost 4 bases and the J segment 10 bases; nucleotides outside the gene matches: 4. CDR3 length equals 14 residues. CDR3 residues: CASSGTSGRYEQFF. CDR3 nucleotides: TGTGCCAGCAGTGGGACTAGCGGGAGATACGAGCAGTTCTTC.

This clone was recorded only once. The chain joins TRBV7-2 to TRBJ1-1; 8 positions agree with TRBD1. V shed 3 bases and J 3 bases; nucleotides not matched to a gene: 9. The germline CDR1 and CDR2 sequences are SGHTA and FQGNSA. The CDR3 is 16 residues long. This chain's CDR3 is CASSLGYRGWDTEAFF. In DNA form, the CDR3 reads TGTGCCAGCAGCTTGGGCTACAGGGGGTGGGACACTGAAGCTTTCTTT.

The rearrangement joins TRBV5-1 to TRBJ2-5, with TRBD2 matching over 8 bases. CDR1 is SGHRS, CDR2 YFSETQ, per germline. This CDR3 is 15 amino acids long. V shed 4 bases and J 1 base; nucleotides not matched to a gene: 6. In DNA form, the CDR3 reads TGCGCCAGCAGCCCAGGACTAGCTGGCCAAGAGACCCAGTACTTC. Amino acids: CASSPGLAGQETQYF.

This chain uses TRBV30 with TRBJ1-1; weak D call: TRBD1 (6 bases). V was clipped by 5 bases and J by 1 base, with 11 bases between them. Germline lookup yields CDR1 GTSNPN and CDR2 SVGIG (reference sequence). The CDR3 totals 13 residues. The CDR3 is CAWDTGRNTEAFF. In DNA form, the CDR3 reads TGTGCCTGGGATACAGGGCGGAACACTGAAGCTTTCTTT.

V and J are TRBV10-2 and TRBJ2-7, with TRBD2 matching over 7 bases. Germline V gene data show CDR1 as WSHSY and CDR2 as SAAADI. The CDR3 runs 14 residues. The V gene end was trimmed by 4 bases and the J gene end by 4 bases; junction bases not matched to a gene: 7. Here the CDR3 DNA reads TGCGCCAGCAGTGCCCCGGGGGGACGGTACGAGCAGTACTTC. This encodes CASSAPGGRYEQYF.